This passage covers 27 T cell receptor beta chains from one sample sequenced in a study of T cell repertoires in cytomegalovirus infection. Their antigens remain unidentified. Each CDR3 protein gets one entry after TCRdb re-called the reads with MiXCR. The repertoire holds about 770,000 distinct CDR3 sequences, with 25% to 30% as singletons. Sequences were derived from cultured CD8+ T cells from PBMCs, sampled from culture after CMV antigen stimulation. Receptors were obtained from a human donor in good health (CMV status not recorded). Some clones in this sample may be carry-over from other donors' samples.

This clonotype occurred a few times. J is TRBJ2-1 and V is TRBV4-1; D not certain. Germline V gene lookup returns CDR1 MGHRA and CDR2 YSYEKL. V was cut by 0 bases and J by 2 bases, with 8 bases left in between. The CDR3 sequence is 15 residues long. CDR3 coding DNA: TGCGCCAGCAGCCAAGAGTCCACCACCTACAATGAGCAGTTCTTC. Encoded protein: CASSQESTTYNEQFF.

Concerning this clonotype itself: This sequence may be a read error, since a much larger clone differs from it by one base. V usage is TRBV18 and J usage is TRBJ2-5; D is perhaps TRBD2 (5 bases). There are 16 residues in the CDR3. CDR1 is KGHSH, CDR2 LQKENI, per germline. DNA of the CDR3: TGTGCCGGCTCACCACCGTACGAGGGCTTCGGGGAGACCCAGTACTTC. Protein sequence: CAGSPPYEGFGETQYF.

V and J are TRBV7-9 and TRBJ1-3, with D possibly matching TRBD1 (6 bases). Germline V lookup: CDR1 SEHNR, CDR2 FQNEAQ (reference sequence). This CDR3 region has 13 residues. V was trimmed by 5 bases and J by 3 bases, leaving 8 bases between them. This CDR3 is CASSQGFGNTIYF. CDR3 coding DNA: TGTGCCAGCAGCCAGGGGTTTGGAAACACCATATATTTT.

The chain recombines TRBV7-9 with TRBJ2-2, with 7 bases matching TRBD1. Germline V lookup: CDR1 SEHNR, CDR2 FQNEAQ (reference sequence). CDR3 length: 17 amino acids. V shed 2 bases, J shed 3 bases, and the junction held 9 bases outside the gene matches. The CDR3 spells CASSLNPTGVHTGELFF. CDR3 nucleotide sequence: TGTGCCAGCAGCTTAAATCCCACAGGGGTCCACACCGGGGAGCTGTTTTTT.

This clonotype appeared a single time. This CDR3 reads CSARDRLAGALTDTQYF. The CDR3 nucleotides read TGCAGTGCTAGAGATAGGCTAGCGGGGGCCCTCACAGATACGCAGTATTTT. V usage is TRBV20-1 and J usage is TRBJ2-3, with 10 bases that match TRBD2. The V gene's germline CDR1 is DFQATT and CDR2 SNEGSKA (reference sequence). CDR3 size: 17 residues. The junction had 8 bases not matched to a gene; V was cut back by 0 bases and J by 2 bases.

This chain links TRBV3-1 with TRBJ1-4; D is possibly TRBD1 (5 bases). Germline CDR1 LGHDT, CDR2 YNNKEL (reference sequence). This CDR3 is 15 amino acids long. Trimming left V 3 bases short and J 7 bases short, with 15 bases between. The CDR3 reads CASSHWDRGSEKLFF. The CDR3, as DNA: TGTGCCAGCAGCCACTGGGATAGGGGATCTGAAAAACTGTTTTTT.

This clonotype was picked up a small number of times. The chain combines TRBV7-6 with TRBJ2-7; D unresolved. The V gene's germline CDR1 is SGHVS and CDR2 FNYEAQ. This CDR3 is 12 amino acids long. Trimming took 5 bases from V and 6 from J, leaving 11 bases between them. This CDR3 is CASSVEAFEQYV. The CDR3 nucleotides are TGTGCCAGCAGCGTAGAGGCATTCGAGCAGTACGTC.

About this clonotype: Its ends do not fully match the called genes, so a read error is possible. The chain combines TRBV4-1 with TRBJ2-1; no clear D. Germline V CDR1 and CDR2: MGHRA, YSYEKL. The CDR3 runs 13 residues. The chain's CDR3 is CASSQGKRHEQFF. The CDR3 nucleotides are TGTGCCAGCAGCCAAGGAAAGAGGCATGAGCAGTTCTTC.

This clonotype was recorded at least ten times. The CDR3 sequence: CASSIRTGLRELFF. CDR3 sequence (DNA): TGTGCCAGCAGTATTCGGACAGGGTTGAGGGAGCTGTTTTTT. This sequence joins TRBV27 and TRBJ2-2; 8 positions match TRBD1. There are 14 residues in the CDR3. The germline CDR1 and CDR2 sequences are MNHEY and SMNVEV (reference sequence). Trimming cost V 5 bases and J 9 bases; bases outside gene matches: 8.

This clonotype came up many times. The genes are TRBV15 and TRBJ1-3; no firm D call. Trimming took 0 bases from V and 1 from J, leaving 7 bases between them. Per the germline V gene, CDR1 is LNHNV and CDR2 is YYDKDF (reference sequence). The CDR3 has 15 amino acids. The CDR3 region is CATSREGYSGNTIYF. The CDR3 region has the DNA TGTGCCACCAGCAGAGAGGGGTATTCTGGAAACACCATATATTTT.

The chain joins TRBV7-9 to TRBJ2-3; 7 bases align to TRBD1. The V gene end was trimmed by 4 bases and the J gene end by 4 bases; junction bases not matched to a gene: 11. The CDR3 loop spans 16 amino acids. Germline values: CDR1 SEHNR, CDR2 FQNEAQ (reference sequence). CDR3 residues: CASSSAGTQGADTQYF. The CDR3 nucleotides read TGTGCCAGCAGCTCGGCCGGGACCCAGGGGGCAGATACGCAGTATTTT.

This clonotype was observed a handful of times. Here the CDR3 DNA reads TGCAGTGCTAGCGTTCTGCGGGAGGGGGATGAGCAGTTCTTC. It codes for CSASVLREGDEQFF. The rearrangement joins TRBV20-1 to TRBJ2-1; TRBD2 agrees at 9 bases. Unmatched junction bases numbered 8, after V lost 3 bases and J lost 8 bases. There are 14 residues in the CDR3. Germline V lookup: CDR1 DFQATT, CDR2 SNEGSKA (reference sequence).

CDR3 sequence (DNA): TGTGCCAGCAGCTTAGATGCAGGGGTCTCCTACGAGCAGTACGTC. Protein: CASSLDAGVSYEQYV. The genes are TRBV7-9 and TRBJ2-7; D possibly corresponds to TRBD1 (6 bases). Between the trimmed V and J ends, which lost 1 base and 0 bases, there was a span of 10 bases. The germline V gene has CDR1 SEHNR and CDR2 FQNEAQ (reference sequence). This CDR3 is 15 amino acids long.

The rearrangement uses TRBV23-1 and TRBJ2-7, with D possibly called TRBD1 or TRBD2 (6 bases each). TRBV23-1 is placed among ORFs of uncertain function. CDR3 size: 14 residues. Trimming took 3 bases from V and 5 from J, leaving 14 bases between them. The CDR3 spells CASSQFGGPDEQYV. The CDR3 DNA follows: TGCGCCAGCAGTCAGTTTGGGGGGCCAGACGAGCAGTACGTC.

This clonotype was picked up one time. This chain uses TRBV5-5 with TRBJ2-7; the D gene could be TRBD1 or TRBD2 (5 bases each). The germline V gene encodes CDR1 SGHKS and CDR2 YYEKEE (reference sequence). The length of the CDR3 is 14 residues. Trimming cost V 1 base and J 2 bases, with 10 bases left between them. The CDR3 is CASSLRGVPYEQYV. For the CDR3, the DNA is TGTGCCAGCAGCTTGAGAGGGGTTCCCTACGAGCAGTACGTC.

This clonotype was seen only a few times. Here the CDR3 DNA reads TGTGCCAGTAGTATACGAGTATATGGAGGGCTGAACACTGAAGCTTTCTTT. This sequence encodes CASSIRVYGGLNTEAFF. The gene calls are TRBV19 and TRBJ1-1, with D unclear. CDR3 length equals 17 residues. Germline assignment: CDR1 LNHDA and CDR2 SQIVND (reference sequence). Trimming stripped 2 bases from V and 0 bases from J, with 16 bases between.

This clonotype was recorded a few times. This chain's CDR3 is CASSAGLLNQPQHF. The CDR3 DNA is TGTGCCAGCAGCGCGGGACTCCTCAATCAGCCCCAGCATTTT. The chain uses TRBV6-1 and TRBJ1-5, with a tentative D call TRBD1 (5 bases). Germline-derived CDR1 and CDR2 are MNHNS and SASEGT. CDR3 length: 14 residues. The V gene lost 6 bases and the J gene lost 3 bases, with 12 bases spanning the gap.

This clonotype appeared a few times. The rearrangement joins TRBV6-1 to TRBJ1-1; 9 positions match TRBD1. This CDR3 is built from 15 residues. Germline values: CDR1 MNHNS, CDR2 SASEGT. The V segment lost 2 bases and the J segment 5 bases; nucleotides outside the gene matches: 6. CDR3 nucleotides: TGTGCCAGCAGTGAACCCGGGACAGGGAGGACTGAAGCTTTCTTT. It translates to CASSEPGTGRTEAFF.

The V gene is TRBV25-1, the J gene TRBJ2-7; D may match TRBD1 or TRBD2 (5 bases each). CDR3 size: 17 residues. Trimming stripped 4 bases from V and 3 bases from J, with 22 bases between. The V gene's germline CDR1 is MGHDK and CDR2 SYGVNS. The chain's CDR3 is CASSGYRDPTAGYEQYF. CDR3 nucleotides: TGTGCCAGCAGTGGTTACCGGGACCCGACGGCGGGCTACGAGCAGTACTTC.

This clonotype was seen at least ten times. This chain joins TRBV7-6 and TRBJ2-2, with D hard to call. Germline assignment: CDR1 SGHVS and CDR2 FNYEAQ. With 4 bases removed from V and 6 bases from J, the gap between germline ends came to 3 bases. The length of the CDR3 is 11 residues. The CDR3 spells CASSSPGELFF. The CDR3 bases are TGTGCCAGCAGCTCCCCCGGGGAGCTGTTTTTT.

The V call is TRBV7-8, the J call TRBJ1-1; D remains unclear. The CDR3 has 15 residues. V lost 5 bases to trimming and J lost 4 bases, with 17 bases between them. Per the germline V gene, CDR1 is SGHVS and CDR2 is FQNEAQ. DNA of the CDR3: TGTGCCAGCAGCCTAAACGACGGTGGGCTCACTGAAGCTTTCTTT. Residues: CASSLNDGGLTEAFF. The variable domain in full, completed from reference TRBV7-8 and TRBJ1-1, reads GAGVSQSPRYKVAKRGQDVALRCDPISGHVSLFWYQQALGQGPEFLTYFQNEAQLDKSGLPSDRFFAERPEGSVSTLKIQRTQQEDSAVYLCASSLNDGGLTEAFFGQGTRLTVV.

CDR3 amino acids: CASSYSNPVDEQFF. CDR3 sequence (DNA): TGTGCCAGCAGTTACTCGAACCCGGTAGATGAGCAGTTCTTC. J is TRBJ2-1 and V is TRBV6-5; D unresolved. The CDR3 consists of 14 residues. Germline loops: CDR1 MNHEY, CDR2 SVGAGI. The ends were cut back, 0 bases at V and 8 bases at J, with 11 bases in the middle.

This clonotype came up many times. V and J are TRBV4-3 and TRBJ2-1; D gene uncertain. The CDR3 extends over 16 amino acids. Germline lookup yields CDR1 LGHNA and CDR2 YSLEER. Trimming left V 0 bases short and J 3 bases short, with 12 bases between. CDR3 amino acids: CASSQDSGRIYNEQFF. In nucleotides, the CDR3 is TGCGCCAGCAGCCAAGATTCCGGCAGGATCTACAATGAGCAGTTCTTC.

This clonotype was detected only a few times. The chain uses TRBV12-3 or TRBV12-4 and TRBJ1-3; D not resolved. V was shortened by 5 bases and J by 8 bases, with 16 bases between the two germline ends. This CDR3 spans 14 amino acids. The CDR3 loop reads CASSLKVSIDTIYF. DNA for the CDR3: TGTGCCAGCAGTCTCAAGGTTTCTATTGACACCATATATTTT.

CDR3 nucleotide sequence: TGTGCCAGCAGTGTGATGGGTACGACAGGGATTCCCTACAATGAGCAGTTCTTC. This gives the protein CASSVMGTTGIPYNEQFF. The chain employs TRBV2 and TRBJ2-1; TRBD1 matches 7 bases. Germline V lookup: CDR1 SNHLY, CDR2 FYNNEI. With 4 bases clipped from V and 2 bases from J, the junction kept 14 bases outside the gene matches. The CDR3 covers 18 residues.

This clonotype was seen only a few times. The V gene is TRBV2, the J gene TRBJ2-1; D might be TRBD2 (6 bases). Per the germline V gene, CDR1 is SNHLY and CDR2 is FYNNEI. The CDR3 is 15 amino acids. V dropped 10 bases and J dropped 7 bases, with 23 bases sitting between them. The CDR3 DNA is TGTGCCATTCACTCCGGGACTCCCGGGGTAAATGAGCAGTTCTTC. Its protein is CAIHSGTPGVNEQFF.

The J gene is TRBJ1-1, the V gene TRBV27, with a tentative D call TRBD1 (5 bases). CDR1 is MNHEY, CDR2 SMNVEV, per germline (reference sequence). V shed 0 bases and J shed 3 bases, with 14 bases lying between them. CDR3 length equals 16 residues. The CDR3 region has the DNA TGTGCCAGCAGTTTATCAAAAGGGGTTGGGGACACTGAAGCTTTCTTT. Amino acids: CASSLSKGVGDTEAFF.